The rows below give T cell receptor beta chains drawn from one sample of a study of T cell responses to AZD1222 COVID-19 vaccine. Using immunoSEQ multiplex PCR, the repertoire was profiled, and TCRdb retains in-frame clones only, with some absent. The sample lists roughly 120,000 clones; about 92% were seen once. This sample comprised peripheral blood, obtained on day 0 of AZD1222 vaccination. These TCRs come from an adult in good health. The conserved cysteine and the conserved F or W are not part of the CDR3 here.

J	V	CDR3
TRBJ2-1	TRBV28	ASTPGTGAGTSGKYEQF
TRBJ2-5	TRBV28	ASSTQTSGAETQY
TRBJ2-7	TRBV28	ASSLPSQDYEQY
TRBJ2-5	TRBV4-1	ASSQSTIIRAETQY
TRBJ1-1	TRBV19	ASSSAGAGFGTEAF
TRBJ1-4	TRBV19	ASSLTGILEKLF
TRBJ2-3	TRBV10-2	ASSETGVGTQY
TRBJ2-7	TRBV5-4	ASSLSRGAYEQY
TRBJ1-2	TRBV30	AWSEGTSNYGYT
TRBJ2-1	TRBV28	ASSIVDRQF
TRBJ2-5	TRBV19	ASSIGTAPVQTQY
TRBJ2-1	TRBV9	ASSPRASHIAIDNEQF
TRBJ2-7	TRBV4-1	ASSQGSLAGVYEQY
TRBJ2-3	TRBV29-1	SGQGVDTQY
TRBJ2-6	TRBV6-5	ASSYFSRGANVLT
TRBJ2-1	TRBV19	ASSPGSRVAYNEQF
TRBJ2-5	TRBV6-5	ASTDTGGRETQY
TRBJ1-5	TRBV19	ASSRQGGFQPQH
TRBJ1-3	TRBV30	AWSVRMGPGNTIY
TRBJ1-2	TRBV15	ATSRGYDGRSYT
TRBJ2-1	TRBV27	ASRSGSSYNEQF
TRBJ2-1	TRBV6-5	ASSILAGGPYEQF
TRBJ1-1	TRBV4-1	ASSQFAGGGTPEAF
TRBJ1-4	TRBV27	ASSSFATNEKLF
TRBJ2-1	TRBV11-3	ASSSRTVNEQF
TRBJ2-7	TRBV27	ASSEGPGNYEQY
TRBJ2-7	TRBV2	ASSEGFVGGGDYEQY
TRBJ2-2	TRBV6-4	ASSGEDPRPAGELF
TRBJ2-7	TRBV3-1/TRBV3-2	ASSNRLIAGAGEQY
TRBJ2-1	TRBV18	ASSPLGGSSYNEQF
TRBJ2-3	TRBV15	ATSRDLGRADTQY
TRBJ1-1	TRBV5-6	ASSPGPIWMEAF
TRBJ2-7	TRBV2	ASSGGSYEQY
TRBJ2-1	TRBV5-1	ASSLVGSAGVNEQF
TRBJ2-2	TRBV7-7	ASSYRQDTGELF
TRBJ2-1	TRBV19	ASSISAPAGNEQF
TRBJ2-3	TRBV5-1	ASSLTAASTDTQY
TRBJ2-1	TRBV28	ASSLVGSSGEQF
TRBJ2-7	TRBV2	ASWFGAPTYEQY
TRBJ2-5	TRBV6-2/TRBV6-3	ASSYHVETQY
TRBJ1-6	TRBV2	ASSVGNSPLH
TRBJ2-7	TRBV5-1	ASSARDEQY
TRBJ2-2	TRBV12-3/TRBV12-4	ASSFNTGELF
TRBJ2-5	TRBV15	ATSRDKSGRTQY
TRBJ1-1	TRBV27	ASSFSPGADTEAF
TRBJ2-5	TRBV7-3	ASSLTPPASGSRETQY
TRBJ1-4	TRBV15	ATSRSGGRGEKLF
TRBJ1-2	TRBV28	ASSLLDTTHGYT
TRBJ2-7	TRBV19	ASSPTLGPSYEQY
TRBJ2-7	TRBV6-6	ASSYSTGTSIYEQY
TRBJ1-2	TRBV5-5	ASSRGTDYGYT
TRBJ2-2	TRBV10-3	ATLGGGDTGELF